The rows below give T cell receptor beta chains drawn from one sample of a study of T cell repertoires in cytomegalovirus infection. TCRdb fed the reads into MiXCR, producing one record per CDR3 protein. The sample carries about 260,000 distinct CDR3 sequences, approximately 13% recorded once. Sequencing used PBMCs. Source of these receptors: a human donor in good health (CMV status not recorded). Some clones in this sample may be carry-over from other donors' samples. Each CDR3 is given with its conserved first and last residue. Fields, in order: clone size, J gene, V gene, D gene, CDR3 protein, CDR3 DNA. D genes are given only for firm matches. Clone size is given for some rows only: seen once, a few or many times, or a class if the clone is expanded.

clone size: .; J gene: TRBJ1-2; V gene: TRBV2; D gene: .; CDR3 protein: CASSEYRGLANYGYTF; CDR3 DNA: TGTGCCAGCAGTGAATATCGGGGCTTAGCTAACTATGGCTACACCTTC
clone size: many; J gene: TRBJ2-7; V gene: TRBV12-3/TRBV12-4; D gene: .; CDR3 protein: CASSFLLGTNHEQYF; CDR3 DNA: TGTGCCAGCAGTTTTTTGTTGGGGACCAACCACGAGCAGTACTTC
clone size: few; J gene: TRBJ1-5; V gene: TRBV6-2/TRBV6-3; D gene: .; CDR3 protein: CASQDYSNQPQHF; CDR3 DNA: TGTGCCAGCCAAGATTATAGCAATCAGCCCCAGCATTTT
clone size: many; J gene: TRBJ2-1; V gene: TRBV20-1; D gene: TRBD2; CDR3 protein: CSARDAGLAVYNEQFF; CDR3 DNA: TGCAGTGCTAGAGATGCGGGACTAGCGGTTTACAATGAGCAGTTCTTC
clone size: .; J gene: TRBJ2-2; V gene: TRBV5-4; D gene: TRBD2; CDR3 protein: CASSPSSGSAGELFF; CDR3 DNA: TGTGCCAGCAGCCCTTCTAGCGGGAGTGCCGGGGAGCTGTTTTTT
clone size: .; J gene: TRBJ1-2; V gene: TRBV5-1; D gene: TRBD1; CDR3 protein: CASSFQGAGNYGYTF; CDR3 DNA: TGCGCCAGCAGCTTCCAGGGGGCCGGGAACTATGGCTACACCTTC
clone size: .; J gene: TRBJ2-5; V gene: TRBV2; D gene: .; CDR3 protein: CASSEGLEETQYF; CDR3 DNA: TGTGCCAGCAGTGAAGGGCTAGAAGAGACCCAGTACTTC
clone size: .; J gene: TRBJ1-1; V gene: TRBV5-1; D gene: .; CDR3 protein: CASSLDALTEAFF; CDR3 DNA: TGCGCCAGCAGCCTTGACGCCTTGACTGAAGCTTTCTTT
clone size: many; J gene: TRBJ1-5; V gene: TRBV6-2/TRBV6-3; D gene: TRBD1; CDR3 protein: CASSSQGAGWSNQPQHF; CDR3 DNA: TGTGCCAGCAGTTCACAGGGGGCAGGGTGGAGCAATCAGCCCCAGCATTTT
clone size: .; J gene: TRBJ1-2; V gene: TRBV6-4; D gene: .; CDR3 protein: CASSDSTDDYGYTF; CDR3 DNA: TGTGCCAGCAGTGACTCGACGGACGACTATGGCTACACCTTC
clone size: few; J gene: TRBJ2-1; V gene: TRBV29-1; D gene: TRBD2; CDR3 protein: CSVSSGVRYNEQFF; CDR3 DNA: TGCAGCGTTTCTAGCGGGGTCAGATACAATGAGCAGTTCTTC
clone size: many; J gene: TRBJ2-1; V gene: TRBV7-2; D gene: .; CDR3 protein: CASSQSMYNEQFF; CDR3 DNA: TGTGCCAGCAGCCAAAGTATGTACAATGAGCAGTTCTTC
clone size: .; J gene: TRBJ2-1; V gene: TRBV18; D gene: TRBD2; CDR3 protein: CASSPTSGYNEQFF; CDR3 DNA: TGTGCCAGCTCACCGACTAGCGGTTACAATGAGCAGTTCTTC
clone size: few; J gene: TRBJ1-5; V gene: TRBV30; D gene: .; CDR3 protein: CAWSVYLSNQPQHF; CDR3 DNA: TGTGCCTGGAGTGTATATTTGAGCAATCAGCCCCAGCATTTT
clone size: many; J gene: TRBJ2-2; V gene: TRBV20-1; D gene: TRBD2; CDR3 protein: CSARRARGGQTGELFF; CDR3 DNA: TGCAGTGCTAGGAGGGCCCGGGGGGGCCAAACCGGGGAGCTGTTTTTT
clone size: .; J gene: TRBJ1-1; V gene: TRBV19; D gene: .; CDR3 protein: CASGGSREGNTEAFF; CDR3 DNA: TGTGCCAGTGGGGGGTCGAGAGAGGGGAACACTGAAGCTTTCTTT
clone size: few; J gene: TRBJ2-4; V gene: TRBV20-1; D gene: .; CDR3 protein: CSARVTTLGRHIQYF; CDR3 DNA: TGCAGTGCTAGAGTGACAACCCTAGGGCGGCACATTCAGTACTTC
clone size: many; J gene: TRBJ1-2; V gene: TRBV9; D gene: .; CDR3 protein: CASSVGGTYTF; CDR3 DNA: TGTGCCAGCAGCGTAGGGGGGACCTACACCTTC
clone size: .; J gene: TRBJ2-1; V gene: TRBV20-1; D gene: .; CDR3 protein: CSASSQLYNEQFF; CDR3 DNA: TGCAGTGCTAGTTCCCAGCTATACAATGAGCAGTTCTTC
clone size: few; J gene: TRBJ2-5; V gene: TRBV5-1; D gene: TRBD2; CDR3 protein: CASSPTGGLAGRGPQYF; CDR3 DNA: TGCGCCAGCAGCCCCACGGGGGGACTAGCGGGCAGAGGTCCCCAGTACTTC
clone size: .; J gene: TRBJ2-7; V gene: TRBV10-3; D gene: .; CDR3 protein: CAVGGASYEQYF; CDR3 DNA: TGTGCCGTCGGAGGGGCCTCCTACGAGCAGTACTTC
clone size: few; J gene: TRBJ1-2; V gene: TRBV7-3; D gene: .; CDR3 protein: CASSASVTGYTF; CDR3 DNA: TGTGCCAGCAGCGCCTCAGTAACGGGCTACACCTTC
clone size: few; J gene: TRBJ2-3; V gene: TRBV12-3/TRBV12-4; D gene: .; CDR3 protein: CASTWGTDTQYF; CDR3 DNA: TGTGCCAGCACCTGGGGAACAGATACGCAGTATTTT
clone size: many; J gene: TRBJ1-5; V gene: TRBV12-3/TRBV12-4; D gene: .; CDR3 protein: CASNRDEGQPQHF; CDR3 DNA: TGTGCCAGCAATCGAGATGAGGGACAGCCCCAGCATTTT
clone size: many; J gene: TRBJ2-7; V gene: TRBV6-4; D gene: TRBD2; CDR3 protein: CASSALAGGRYEQYF; CDR3 DNA: TGTGCCAGCAGTGCCCTAGCGGGAGGGCGGTACGAGCAGTACTTC
clone size: .; J gene: TRBJ1-1; V gene: TRBV9; D gene: TRBD1; CDR3 protein: CASSAHRGTEAFF; CDR3 DNA: TGTGCCAGCAGCGCCCACAGGGGGACTGAAGCTTTCTTT
clone size: .; J gene: TRBJ1-2; V gene: TRBV6-2/TRBV6-3; D gene: .; CDR3 protein: CASSYPMGNYGYTF; CDR3 DNA: TGTGCCAGCAGTTATCCCATGGGGAACTATGGCTACACCTTC
clone size: many; J gene: TRBJ2-7; V gene: TRBV12-3/TRBV12-4; D gene: TRBD1; CDR3 protein: CASSPTGQYEQYF; CDR3 DNA: TGTGCCAGCAGTCCGACAGGGCAGTACGAGCAGTACTTC
clone size: many; J gene: TRBJ2-4; V gene: TRBV7-2; D gene: .; CDR3 protein: CASSSNGRGAGNIQYF; CDR3 DNA: TGTGCCAGCAGCTCCAACGGCAGGGGGGCTGGAAACATTCAGTACTTC
clone size: few; J gene: TRBJ2-5; V gene: TRBV7-2; D gene: TRBD2; CDR3 protein: CASKVAGGRTQYF; CDR3 DNA: TGTGCCAGCAAGGTAGCGGGGGGAAGGACCCAGTACTTC
clone size: many; J gene: TRBJ2-3; V gene: TRBV25-1; D gene: .; CDR3 protein: CASSELGGTSTDTQYF; CDR3 DNA: TGTGCCAGCAGTGAACTGGGTGGAACTAGCACAGATACGCAGTATTTT
clone size: .; J gene: TRBJ1-3; V gene: TRBV3-1; D gene: .; CDR3 protein: CASSQVQTASGNTIYF; CDR3 DNA: TGTGCCAGCAGCCAAGTTCAAACAGCCTCTGGAAACACCATATATTTT
clone size: .; J gene: TRBJ2-1; V gene: TRBV5-1; D gene: .; CDR3 protein: CASSFAGKPFF; CDR3 DNA: TGCGCCAGCAGCTTCGCAGGGAAGCCGTTCTTC
clone size: many; J gene: TRBJ1-5; V gene: TRBV12-3/TRBV12-4; D gene: .; CDR3 protein: CASSPKGLWGGQPQHF; CDR3 DNA: TGTGCCAGCAGCCCGAAGGGCCTCTGGGGGGGTCAGCCCCAGCATTTT
clone size: few; J gene: TRBJ2-1; V gene: TRBV12-3/TRBV12-4; D gene: TRBD2; CDR3 protein: CASSLAGSRNEQFF; CDR3 DNA: TGTGCCAGCAGTCTAGCGGGGAGCCGGAATGAGCAGTTCTTC
clone size: few; J gene: TRBJ2-1; V gene: TRBV19; D gene: .; CDR3 protein: CAIANLVNEQFF; CDR3 DNA: TGTGCCATCGCAAATTTGGTCAATGAGCAGTTCTTC
clone size: .; J gene: TRBJ2-2; V gene: TRBV7-9; D gene: .; CDR3 protein: CASSLVVRTGELFF; CDR3 DNA: TGTGCCAGCAGCTTAGTGGTCCGGACCGGGGAGCTGTTTTTT
clone size: .; J gene: TRBJ1-2; V gene: TRBV20-1; D gene: TRBD1; CDR3 protein: CSAVLKGQNYGYTF; CDR3 DNA: TGCAGTGCTGTCCTAAAGGGACAGAACTATGGCTACACCTTC
clone size: .; J gene: TRBJ1-2; V gene: TRBV28; D gene: .; CDR3 protein: CASSLTGAGGYTF; CDR3 DNA: TGTGCCAGCAGTTTAACCGGGGCGGGTGGCTACACCTTC
clone size: few; J gene: TRBJ2-1; V gene: TRBV6-2/TRBV6-3; D gene: TRBD2; CDR3 protein: CASKSSGSNEQFF; CDR3 DNA: TGTGCCAGCAAGAGCAGCGGGAGTAATGAGCAGTTCTTC
clone size: .; J gene: TRBJ1-5; V gene: TRBV29-1; D gene: .; CDR3 protein: CSVGAGINQPQHF; CDR3 DNA: TGCAGCGTTGGTGCTGGGATCAATCAGCCCCAGCATTTT
clone size: .; J gene: TRBJ2-5; V gene: TRBV20-1; D gene: TRBD2; CDR3 protein: CSVPALSGSGKETQYF; CDR3 DNA: TGCAGCGTGCCCGCATTAAGTGGTAGCGGGAAAGAGACCCAGTACTTC
clone size: .; J gene: TRBJ2-1; V gene: TRBV7-9; D gene: .; CDR3 protein: CASSASLLLSSYNEQFF; CDR3 DNA: TGTGCCAGCAGTGCTAGTCTACTACTCAGCTCCTACAATGAGCAGTTCTTC
clone size: many; J gene: TRBJ1-6; V gene: TRBV7-9; D gene: TRBD1; CDR3 protein: CASSLRDSSYSPLHF; CDR3 DNA: TGTGCCAGCAGCCTCAGGGACAGCTCCTATTCACCCCTCCACTTT
clone size: few; J gene: TRBJ1-6; V gene: TRBV28; D gene: TRBD1; CDR3 protein: CASSLPGQGGSPLHF; CDR3 DNA: TGTGCCAGCAGTTTACCGGGACAGGGTGGTTCACCCCTCCACTTT
clone size: few; J gene: TRBJ2-7; V gene: TRBV20-1; D gene: TRBD2; CDR3 protein: CSARPTSGSAKGEQYF; CDR3 DNA: TGCAGTGCTAGACCTACTAGCGGGAGTGCCAAAGGGGAGCAGTACTTC
clone size: .; J gene: TRBJ1-1; V gene: TRBV27; D gene: .; CDR3 protein: CASSFYEGNTEAFF; CDR3 DNA: TGTGCCAGCAGTTTTTATGAGGGGAACACTGAAGCTTTCTTT
clone size: few; J gene: TRBJ1-1; V gene: TRBV6-2/TRBV6-3; D gene: .; CDR3 protein: CASSYLGREAFF; CDR3 DNA: TGTGCCAGCAGTTATCTCGGTAGAGAAGCTTTCTTT
clone size: few; J gene: TRBJ2-7; V gene: TRBV29-1; D gene: .; CDR3 protein: CSVGFVYYEQYF; CDR3 DNA: TGCAGCGTTGGTTTCGTTTACTACGAGCAGTACTTC
clone size: few; J gene: TRBJ2-1; V gene: TRBV14; D gene: TRBD1; CDR3 protein: CASSLGQGEFNEQFF; CDR3 DNA: TGTGCCAGCAGCCTGGGACAGGGGGAATTCAATGAGCAGTTCTTC
clone size: few; J gene: TRBJ2-7; V gene: TRBV6-2/TRBV6-3; D gene: TRBD1; CDR3 protein: CASSTTGTIEQYF; CDR3 DNA: TGTGCCAGCAGTACGACAGGGACCATCGAGCAGTACTTC
clone size: few; J gene: TRBJ1-1; V gene: TRBV10-3; D gene: .; CDR3 protein: CAISELYQNTEAFF; CDR3 DNA: TGTGCCATCAGTGAGTTATACCAGAACACTGAAGCTTTCTTT
clone size: .; J gene: TRBJ2-3; V gene: TRBV5-1; D gene: .; CDR3 protein: CASSLSSGRNTQYF; CDR3 DNA: TGCGCCAGCAGCTTATCCTCGGGGCGAAATACGCAGTATTTT
clone size: many; J gene: TRBJ2-1; V gene: TRBV4-1; D gene: .; CDR3 protein: CASSQRPSTDTLLYNEQFF; CDR3 DNA: TGCGCCAGCAGCCAACGTCCGTCCACAGACACTCTACTCTACAATGAGCAGTTCTTC
clone size: many; J gene: TRBJ1-2; V gene: TRBV7-2; D gene: .; CDR3 protein: CASSPGARYTF; CDR3 DNA: TGTGCCAGCAGCCCAGGTGCTCGCTACACCTTC
clone size: few; J gene: TRBJ1-5; V gene: TRBV6-6; D gene: .; CDR3 protein: CASSYMGAGQPQHF; CDR3 DNA: TGTGCCAGCAGTTACATGGGGGCGGGTCAGCCCCAGCATTTT
clone size: .; J gene: TRBJ2-2; V gene: TRBV29-1; D gene: TRBD2; CDR3 protein: CSAQRGAVTGELFF; CDR3 DNA: TGCAGCGCTCAGCGGGGGGCCGTCACCGGGGAGCTGTTTTTT
clone size: few; J gene: TRBJ2-3; V gene: TRBV5-1; D gene: TRBD1; CDR3 protein: CASSLTPGGTTSTDTQYF; CDR3 DNA: TGCGCCAGCAGCTTGACCCCAGGGGGAACGACTAGCACAGATACGCAGTATTTT